This T cell receptor (beta chain) emerged from a study of shared clonotypes between healthy human individuals. Study in general: Researchers assigned three CD4 naive, three CD4 memory, two CD8 naive and one CD8 memory plate to each donor.

J was trimmed by 6 bases and V by 7 bases; bases with no gene match: 11. Germline CDR1 reads SQVTM; CDR2 reads ANQGSEA. The CDR3 is made up of 14 amino acids. This clone was seen once. Its matching antigen is unknown. Using immunoSEQ multiplex PCR, the repertoire was profiled, and TCRdb retains in-frame clones only, with some absent. This sample has some 700,000 clones, with roughly 88% found just once. General study findings and limits: Shared across a handful of donors were 5% to 6% of the naive CD4 clonotypes.

This receptor was taken from a young man in good health. Some clones in this sample may be carry-over from other donors' samples. The chain uses TRBV29-1 and TRBJ2-3; 9 bases match TRBD2. Sequencing was done on a sample of memory CD8+ T cells from PBMCs. The subset was: CD45RO+ cells pooled with CCR7-negative TemRA cells. CDR3: CSAGTSSRWDTQYF. As DNA, the CDR3 is TGCAGCGCTGGGACTAGCTCCCGGTGGGATACGCAGTATTTT.